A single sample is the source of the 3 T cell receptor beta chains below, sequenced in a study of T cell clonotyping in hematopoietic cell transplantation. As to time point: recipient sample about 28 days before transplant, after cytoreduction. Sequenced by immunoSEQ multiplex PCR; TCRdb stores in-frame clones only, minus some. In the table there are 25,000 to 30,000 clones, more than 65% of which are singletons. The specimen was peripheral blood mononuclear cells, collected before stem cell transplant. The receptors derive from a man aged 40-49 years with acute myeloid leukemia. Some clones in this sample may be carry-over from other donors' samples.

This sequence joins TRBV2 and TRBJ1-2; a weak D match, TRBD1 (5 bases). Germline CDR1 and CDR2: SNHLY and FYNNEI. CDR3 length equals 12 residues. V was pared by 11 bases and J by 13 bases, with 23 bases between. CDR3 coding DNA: TGTGCCGAAACTAAGGAACTAATTGGGGGCACCTTC. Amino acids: CAETKELIGGTF.

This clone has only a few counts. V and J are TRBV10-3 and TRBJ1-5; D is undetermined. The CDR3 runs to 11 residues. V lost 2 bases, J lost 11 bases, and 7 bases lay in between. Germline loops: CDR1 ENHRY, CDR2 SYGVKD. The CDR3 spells CAISEGMAQHF. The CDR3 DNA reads TGTGCCATCAGTGAGGGCATGGCCCAGCATTTT.

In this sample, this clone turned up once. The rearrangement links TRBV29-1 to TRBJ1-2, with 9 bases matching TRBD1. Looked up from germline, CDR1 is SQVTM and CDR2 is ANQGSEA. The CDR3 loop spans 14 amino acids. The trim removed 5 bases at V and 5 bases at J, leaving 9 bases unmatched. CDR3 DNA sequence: TGCAGCGTTTTGTCGGTGGGGACAGGGTATGGCTACACCTTC. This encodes CSVLSVGTGYGYTF.